A single sample is the source of the 15 T cell receptor beta chains below, sequenced in a study of T cell repertoires in cytomegalovirus infection. TCRdb used MiXCR to reprocess the reads, holding one entry per CDR3 protein. Altogether 250,000 or so distinct CDR3 sequences are present, approximately 17% being singletons, with the ten largest covering around half. The sequencing sample was made of CD8+ T cells from PBMCs. The receptors shown here come from a human donor in good health (CMV status not recorded). Some clones in this sample may be carry-over from other donors' samples.

The chain has TRBV24-1 and TRBJ2-2, with D tentatively TRBD1 (6 bases). The V gene lost 3 bases and the J gene lost 2 bases, with 15 bases spanning the gap. The CDR3 length is 17 residues. The V gene's germline CDR1 is KGHDR and CDR2 SFDVKD. The CDR3 nucleotides read TGTGCCACCAGTGATACCCGGACAGACGTCAACACCGGGGAGCTGTTTTTT. Protein product: CATSDTRTDVNTGELFF.

This clonotype turned up a few times. The chain recombines TRBV10-3 with TRBJ2-2; D ambiguous. This CDR3 is built from 16 residues. V was pared by 3 bases and J by 3 bases, with 14 bases between. The V gene's germline CDR1 is ENHRY and CDR2 SYGVKD. This CDR3 reads CAISDVGKVDTGELFF. The CDR3 DNA follows: TGTGCCATCAGTGATGTGGGTAAAGTGGACACCGGGGAGCTGTTTTTT.

The V gene is TRBV7-9, the J gene TRBJ1-1, with D unresolved. V was pared by 6 bases and J by 6 bases, with 14 bases between. The CDR3 is 13 residues long. Germline CDR1 and CDR2: SEHNR and FQNEAQ (reference sequence). The CDR3 coding sequence is TGTGCCAGCAGTTCCCCAGGTAACCCTGAAGCTTTCTTT. It is translated as CASSSPGNPEAFF.

Of note for this clonotype: One base away lies a much larger clone, so this may be a sequencing read error. The V call is TRBV7-9, the J call TRBJ1-1; D gene unclear. Germline CDR1 reads SEHNR; CDR2 reads FQNEAQ (reference sequence). This CDR3 is 14 amino acids long. V was clipped by 3 bases and J by 7 bases, with 15 bases between them. CDR3 sequence: CASSFRDRSSEAFF. The CDR3 bases are TGTGCCAGCAGCTTTAGGGATAGGAGCAGTGAAGCTTTCTTT.

This clonotype appeared many times. The chain recombines TRBV11-2 with TRBJ1-1, with 9 bases lining up with TRBD1. Germline CDR1 reads SGHAT; CDR2 reads FQNNGV. The CDR3 runs 13 residues. With 4 bases clipped from V and 11 bases from J, the junction kept 8 bases outside the gene matches. DNA of the CDR3: TGTGCCAGCAGCTCCTCGGGACAGGGTTCCGCTTTCTTT. It specifies CASSSSGQGSAFF.

The V call is TRBV14, the J call TRBJ2-7; D is possibly TRBD1 (5 bases). V dropped 7 bases and J dropped 3 bases, with 13 bases sitting between them. CDR3 length: 13 residues. In germline, CDR1 is SGHDN, CDR2 FVKESK. DNA of the CDR3: TGTGCCAGCAATCAGGGAAATGGCTACGAGCAGTACTTC. Protein sequence: CASNQGNGYEQYF.

This clonotype was counted at least ten times. CDR3 DNA sequence: TGTGCCAGCATTCAGCCGGGGGGGCGAGGGTACAATGAGCAGTTCTTC. As protein: CASIQPGGRGYNEQFF. The rearrangement uses TRBV7-8 and TRBJ2-1; 8 bases map to TRBD2. V lost 7 bases and J lost 4; bases outside the gene matches: 12. The CDR3 spans 16 residues. CDR1 is SGHVS and CDR2 is FQNEAQ in the germline V gene.

This clonotype was observed a few times. The chain joins TRBV20-1 to TRBJ1-1, with D perhaps matching TRBD1 (5 bases). Germline V gives CDR1 DFQATT, CDR2 SNEGSKA (reference sequence). Between the trimmed V and J ends, which lost 1 base and 1 base, there was a span of 13 bases. The CDR3 is made up of 15 amino acids. The CDR3 nucleotides are TGCAGTGCTAGAGGCGCGACAGTTGGGAACACTGAAGCTTTCTTT. This translates into CSARGATVGNTEAFF.

This clonotype appeared many times. The CDR3 sequence: CATQGGTYEQYF. In nucleotides, the CDR3 is TGTGCCACTCAGGGGGGGACCTACGAGCAGTACTTC. J is TRBJ2-7 and V is TRBV7-9; D could derive from TRBD1 or TRBD2 (7 bases each). V lost 10 bases and J lost 2, with 12 bases in between. The CDR3 is 12 amino acids. From germline, CDR1 is SEHNR and CDR2 FQNEAQ (reference sequence).

In its sample, this clonotype was seen many times. This chain joins TRBV6-5 and TRBJ1-1; 7 positions match TRBD1. Germline loops: CDR1 MNHEY, CDR2 SVGAGI. The CDR3 runs 14 residues. V was pared by 2 bases and J by 5 bases, with 5 bases of the junction left unmatched. The CDR3 loop reads CASSYRQGETEAFF. The CDR3 DNA sequence: TGTGCCAGCAGTTACCGACAGGGAGAGACTGAAGCTTTCTTT.

About this clonotype: One end of the junction fails to match germline, which may point to a read error. This sequence joins TRBV4-3 and TRBJ2-7, with a weak D call TRBD1 (6 bases). The CDR3 totals 15 residues. In germline, CDR1 is LGHNA, CDR2 YSLEER. CDR3 nucleotide sequence: TGCGCTAGCAGCCAAGGCCTCGGACAGAACTACGAGCAGTACTTC. This gives the protein CASSQGLGQNYEQYF.

A few counts support this clonotype. DNA of the CDR3: TGTGCCAGCAGCCCACCGGGGGATGAGCAGTTCTTC. Protein: CASSPPGDEQFF. The genes are TRBV5-4 and TRBJ2-1; D perhaps matches TRBD2 (6 bases). CDR1 is SGHNT and CDR2 is YYREEE in the germline V gene (reference sequence). The V end lost 4 bases, the J end lost 8 bases, and 10 bases lay between the germline ends. This CDR3 region has 12 residues.

V is TRBV20-1 and J is TRBJ1-1, with TRBD1 as a possible D gene (5 bases). Germline CDR1 is DFQATT and CDR2 is SNEGSKA (reference sequence). CDR3 length: 11 amino acids. This CDR3 is CSRPGDTEAFF. CDR3 DNA: TGCAGCCGCCCGGGGGACACTGAAGCTTTCTTT.

The CDR3 nucleotides are TGTGCCAGCAGCCAGACAATTGGACCTCAAGAGACCCAGTACTTC. It is translated as CASSQTIGPQETQYF. V and J are TRBV4-2 and TRBJ2-5; no firm D call. The length of the CDR3 is 15 residues. Per the germline V gene, CDR1 is LGHNA and CDR2 is YNFKEQ. Trimming took off 3 bases at V and 2 bases at J, with 13 bases between the two ends.

The genes are TRBV4-1 and TRBJ1-2; 7 bases fit TRBD1. This CDR3 has 15 amino acids. The V gene end was trimmed by 4 bases and the J gene end by 1 base; junction bases not matched to a gene: 6. Germline lookup yields CDR1 MGHRA and CDR2 YSYEKL. The CDR3 DNA follows: TGCGCCAGCAGCCCCCCAGGGGGGGGTAACTATGGCTACACCTTC. It encodes CASSPPGGGNYGYTF.